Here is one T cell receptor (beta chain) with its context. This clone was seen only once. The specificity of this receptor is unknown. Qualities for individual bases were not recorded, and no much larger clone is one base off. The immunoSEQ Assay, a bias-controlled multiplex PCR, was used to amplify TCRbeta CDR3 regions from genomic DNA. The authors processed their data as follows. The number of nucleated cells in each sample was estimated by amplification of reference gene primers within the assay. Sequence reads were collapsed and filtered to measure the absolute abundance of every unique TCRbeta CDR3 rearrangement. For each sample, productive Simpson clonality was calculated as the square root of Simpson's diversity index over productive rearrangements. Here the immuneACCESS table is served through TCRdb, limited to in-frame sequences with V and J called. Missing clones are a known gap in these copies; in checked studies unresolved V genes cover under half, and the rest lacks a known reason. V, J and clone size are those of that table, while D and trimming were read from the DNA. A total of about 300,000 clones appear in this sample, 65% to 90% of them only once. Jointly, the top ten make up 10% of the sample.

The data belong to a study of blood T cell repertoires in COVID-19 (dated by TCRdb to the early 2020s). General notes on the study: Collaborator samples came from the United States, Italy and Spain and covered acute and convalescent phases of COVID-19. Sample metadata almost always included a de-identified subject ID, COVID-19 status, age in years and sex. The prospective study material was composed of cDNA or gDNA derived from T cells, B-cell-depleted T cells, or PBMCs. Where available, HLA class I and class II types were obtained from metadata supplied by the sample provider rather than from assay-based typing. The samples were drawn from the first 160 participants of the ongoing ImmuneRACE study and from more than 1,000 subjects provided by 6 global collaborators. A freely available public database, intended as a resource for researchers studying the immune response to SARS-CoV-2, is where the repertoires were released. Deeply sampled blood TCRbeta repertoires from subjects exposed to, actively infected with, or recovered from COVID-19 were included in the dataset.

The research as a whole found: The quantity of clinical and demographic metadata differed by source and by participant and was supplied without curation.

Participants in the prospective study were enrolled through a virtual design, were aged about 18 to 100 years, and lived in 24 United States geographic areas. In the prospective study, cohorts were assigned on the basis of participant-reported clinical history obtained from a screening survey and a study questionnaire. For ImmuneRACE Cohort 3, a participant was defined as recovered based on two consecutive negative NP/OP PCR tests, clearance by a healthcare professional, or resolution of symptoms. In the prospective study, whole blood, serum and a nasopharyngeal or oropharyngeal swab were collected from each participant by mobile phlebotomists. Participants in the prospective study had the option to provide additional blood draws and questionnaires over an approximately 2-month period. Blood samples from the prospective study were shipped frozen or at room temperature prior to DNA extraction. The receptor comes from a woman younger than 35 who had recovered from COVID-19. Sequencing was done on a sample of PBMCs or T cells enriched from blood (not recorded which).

Read as DNA, the sequence is TGTGCCAGTAGTATAGATCCCACTAGGAATGAGCAGTTCTTC. Translation gives CASSIDPTRNEQFF. The receptor chain draws on TRBV19 and TRBJ2-1; D gene: possibly TRBD2, on 5 matching bases. The V and J ends are trimmed by 0 bases and 7 bases, leaving 10 bases between them. CDR1 LNHDA and CDR2 SQIVND were looked up in the germline V gene (reference sequence). CDR3 length: 14 amino acids, cysteine to phenylalanine. The read is trimmed to its CDR3 DNA, 42 bases read in frame from base 1.